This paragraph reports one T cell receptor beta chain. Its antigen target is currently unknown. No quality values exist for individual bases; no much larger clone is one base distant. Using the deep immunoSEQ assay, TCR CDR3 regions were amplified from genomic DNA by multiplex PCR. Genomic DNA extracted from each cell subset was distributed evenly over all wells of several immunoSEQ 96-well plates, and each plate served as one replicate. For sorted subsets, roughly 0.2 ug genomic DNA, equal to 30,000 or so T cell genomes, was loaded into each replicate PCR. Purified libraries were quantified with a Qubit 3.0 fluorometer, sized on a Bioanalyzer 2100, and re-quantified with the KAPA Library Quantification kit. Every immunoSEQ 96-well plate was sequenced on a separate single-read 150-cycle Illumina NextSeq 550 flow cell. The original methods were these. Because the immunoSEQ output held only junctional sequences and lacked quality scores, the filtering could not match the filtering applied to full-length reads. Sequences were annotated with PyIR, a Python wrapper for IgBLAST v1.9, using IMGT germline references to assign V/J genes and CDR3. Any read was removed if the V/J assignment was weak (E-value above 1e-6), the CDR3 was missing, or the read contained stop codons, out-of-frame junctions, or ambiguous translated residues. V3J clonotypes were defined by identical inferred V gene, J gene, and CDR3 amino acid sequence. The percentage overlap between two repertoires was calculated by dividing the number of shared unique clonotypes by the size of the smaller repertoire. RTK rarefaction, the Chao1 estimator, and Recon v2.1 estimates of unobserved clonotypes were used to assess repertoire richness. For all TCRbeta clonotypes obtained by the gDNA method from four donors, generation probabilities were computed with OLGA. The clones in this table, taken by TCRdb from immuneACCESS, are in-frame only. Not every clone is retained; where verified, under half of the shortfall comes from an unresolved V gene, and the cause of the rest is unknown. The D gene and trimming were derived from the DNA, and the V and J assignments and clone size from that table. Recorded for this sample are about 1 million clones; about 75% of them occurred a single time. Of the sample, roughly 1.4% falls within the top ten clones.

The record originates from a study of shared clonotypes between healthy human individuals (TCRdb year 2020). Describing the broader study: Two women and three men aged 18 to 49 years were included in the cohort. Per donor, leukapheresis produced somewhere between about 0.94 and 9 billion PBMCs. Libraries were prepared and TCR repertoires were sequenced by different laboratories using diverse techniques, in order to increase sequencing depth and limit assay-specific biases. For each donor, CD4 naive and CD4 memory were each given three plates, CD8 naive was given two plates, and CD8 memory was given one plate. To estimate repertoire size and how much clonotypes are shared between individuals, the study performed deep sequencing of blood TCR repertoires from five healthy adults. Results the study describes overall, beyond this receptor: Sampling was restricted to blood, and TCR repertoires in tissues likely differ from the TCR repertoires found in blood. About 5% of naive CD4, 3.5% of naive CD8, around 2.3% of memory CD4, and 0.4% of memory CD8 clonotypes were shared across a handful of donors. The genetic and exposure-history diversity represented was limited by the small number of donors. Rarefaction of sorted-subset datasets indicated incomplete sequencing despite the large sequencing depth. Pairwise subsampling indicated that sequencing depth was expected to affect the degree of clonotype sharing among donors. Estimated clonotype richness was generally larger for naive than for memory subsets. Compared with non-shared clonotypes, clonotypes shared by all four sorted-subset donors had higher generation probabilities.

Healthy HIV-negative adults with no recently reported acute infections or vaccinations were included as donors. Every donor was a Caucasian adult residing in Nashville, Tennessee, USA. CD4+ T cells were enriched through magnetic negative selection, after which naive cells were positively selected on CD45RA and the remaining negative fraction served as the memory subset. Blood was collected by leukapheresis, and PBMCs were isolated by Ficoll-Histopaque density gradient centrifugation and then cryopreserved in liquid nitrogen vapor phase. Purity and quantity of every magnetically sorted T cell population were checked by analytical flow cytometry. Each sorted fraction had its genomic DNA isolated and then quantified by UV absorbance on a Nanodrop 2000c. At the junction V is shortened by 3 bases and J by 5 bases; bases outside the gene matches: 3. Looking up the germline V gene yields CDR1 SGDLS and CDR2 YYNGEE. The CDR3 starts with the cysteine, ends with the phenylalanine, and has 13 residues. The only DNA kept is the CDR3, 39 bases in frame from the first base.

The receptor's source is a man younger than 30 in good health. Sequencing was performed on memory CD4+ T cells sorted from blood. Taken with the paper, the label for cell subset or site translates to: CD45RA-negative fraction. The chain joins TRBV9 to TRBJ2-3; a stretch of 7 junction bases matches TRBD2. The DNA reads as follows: TGTGCCAGCAGCGCGACTAGCCTAGATACGCAGTATTTT. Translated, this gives CASSATSLDTQYF. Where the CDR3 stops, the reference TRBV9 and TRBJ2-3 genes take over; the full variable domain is DSGVTQTPKHLITATGQRVTLRCSPRSGDLSVYWYQQSLDQGLQFLIQYYNGEERAKGNILERFSAQQFPDLHSELNLSSLELGDSALYFCASSATSLDTQYFGPGTRLTVL.